The clone carrying this TCR beta chain has just one count. Its target is unknown. The entry originates in a study of cytomegalovirus exposure and HLA in healthy donors. Overall study findings and caveats: A missense variant in DCLRE1C was later tied to TCR beta V- and J-gene trimming. For most TCR sequences rarity was the rule, although some public TCRs occurred in many donors. Sequencing likely caused a cluster of highly shared sequence variants. Researchers reportedly found TCR beta sequences accurately predicted most subjects' HLA-A and HLA-B alleles.

CDR1 is SGHRS and CDR2 is YFSETQ in the germline V gene. V was pared by 0 bases and J by 1 base, with 13 bases between. The CDR3 loop spans 16 amino acids. The PCR made use of 60 Vbeta and 13 Jbeta primers. The table came from immunoSEQ multiplex PCR; TCRdb's copy has only in-frame clones and leaves some out. The sample contains more than 80,000 clones, around 80% of which appear only once. This receptor was identified in a woman in her 50s in good health and CMV-seropositive. This chain uses TRBV5-1 with TRBJ1-2, with D possibly being TRBD1 (6 bases). The sequencing sample was made of PBMCs. This CDR3 is CASSLETGPLNYGYTF. CDR3 coding DNA: TGCGCCAGCAGCTTGGAGACAGGCCCTCTTAACTATGGCTACACCTTC.